A single sample is the source of the 13 T cell receptor beta chains below, sequenced in a study of OX40 agonist ivuxolimab in advanced cancers. Sequenced by immunoSEQ multiplex PCR; TCRdb stores in-frame clones only, minus some. The sample has more than 12,000 clones, approximately 80% seen once. This specimen consisted of CD4+ or CD8+ T cells sorted from blood, obtained in a trial of the OX40 agonist ivuxolimab. These receptors came from an adult with an advanced solid tumor such as melanoma, head and neck, liver or kidney cancer.

This chain connects TRBV7-9 to TRBJ2-1, with a possible D match to TRBD2 (6 bases). Trimming stripped 1 base from V and 6 bases from J, with 10 bases between. Germline V gene lookup returns CDR1 SEHNR and CDR2 FQNEAQ (reference sequence). The CDR3 is made up of 14 amino acids. The CDR3 coding sequence is TGTGCCAGCAGCTTAGGTGGGGGAGGCAATGAGCAGTTCTTC. Translating gives CASSLGGGGNEQFF.

Only a few counts were recorded for this clone. The chain recombines TRBV28 with TRBJ1-2; no definite D call. With 3 bases removed from V and 4 bases from J, the gap between germline ends came to 12 bases. The length of the CDR3 is 14 residues. The germline V gene encodes CDR1 MDHEN and CDR2 SYDVKM. CDR3 residues: CASSFRTAVYGYTF. CDR3 bases: TGTGCCAGCAGTTTCCGGACGGCTGTCTATGGCTACACCTTC.

The V gene is TRBV9, the J gene TRBJ2-6; D remains ambiguous. Trimming pared 0 bases from V and 8 bases from J, leaving 9 bases between. The CDR3 extends over 14 amino acids. Germline assignment: CDR1 SGDLS and CDR2 YYNGEE. Written as DNA, the CDR3 is TGTGCCAGCAGCGTAGGCTCAGATACCAACGTCCTGACTTTC. Translation: CASSVGSDTNVLTF.

Concerning this clone: The sample holds other DNA sequences that translate to the same CDR3. This CDR3 is CASSSSGRDNEQFF. The CDR3 nucleotides are TGTGCCAGCAGTTCTAGCGGGAGGGACAATGAGCAGTTCTTC. The V gene is TRBV27, the J gene TRBJ2-1; TRBD2 aligns across 12 bases. This CDR3 comprises 14 residues. Germline-derived CDR1 and CDR2 are MNHEY and SMNVEV (reference sequence). V shed 4 bases and J 5 bases; nucleotides not matched to a gene: 0.

The CDR3 sequence: CASSHRTGPQHF. Here the CDR3 DNA reads TGTGCCAGCAGCCATAGGACCGGGCCCCAGCATTTT. The chain combines TRBV14 with TRBJ1-5; D remains ambiguous. The CDR3 totals 12 residues. V dropped 3 bases and J dropped 9 bases, with 9 bases sitting between them. Germline CDR1 reads SGHDN; CDR2 reads FVKESK.

V and J are TRBV7-8 and TRBJ2-5; 16 positions agree with TRBD2. CDR1 and CDR2 from the germline V gene are SGHVS and FQNEAQ. The CDR3 runs 22 residues. With V trimmed by 1 base and J by 5 bases, 19 bases remained unmatched. The CDR3 region is CASSLGAERAPGLAGGRETQYF. CDR3 DNA sequence: TGTGCCAGCAGCTTAGGGGCGGAGCGGGCACCGGGACTAGCGGGGGGGAGGGAGACCCAGTACTTC. Full variable domain (remainder filled in from reference TRBV7-8 and TRBJ2-5): GAGVSQSPRYKVAKRGQDVALRCDPISGHVSLFWYQQALGQGPEFLTYFQNEAQLDKSGLPSDRFFAERPEGSVSTLKIQRTQQEDSAVYLCASSLGAERAPGLAGGRETQYFGPGTRLLVL.

The count of this clone is one. V usage is TRBV11-2 and J usage is TRBJ2-7; a possible D gene is TRBD2 (6 bases). Germline-derived CDR1 and CDR2 are SGHAT and FQNNGV. The ends were cut back, 4 bases at V and 6 bases at J, with 13 bases in the middle. The length of the CDR3 is 13 residues. The DNA for the CDR3 is TGTGCCAGCAGCTGGTGGGGGGTGTTCGAGCAGTACTTC. It encodes CASSWWGVFEQYF.

The chain combines TRBV7-9 with TRBJ2-6; the D gene is possibly TRBD1 (6 bases). Germline V gene data show CDR1 as SEHNR and CDR2 as FQNEAQ (reference sequence). V dropped 5 bases and J dropped 0 bases, with 8 bases sitting between them. This CDR3 is built from 15 residues. The CDR3 coding sequence is TGTGCCAGCAGCCTAGGGGGCTCTGGGGCCAACGTCCTGACTTTC. Protein product: CASSLGGSGANVLTF.

The J gene is TRBJ2-1, the V gene TRBV11-3; perhaps TRBD2 as D (5 bases). Per the germline V gene, CDR1 is SGHNT and CDR2 is YENEEA. V lost 5 bases and J lost 4, with 15 bases in between. The CDR3 contains 15 residues. CDR3 bases: TGTGCCAGCAGCCCGAGGACTGGAGTATACAATGAGCAGTTCTTC. It encodes CASSPRTGVYNEQFF.

The chain is built from TRBV28 and TRBJ2-7, with 13 positions matching TRBD2. The V and J ends lost 3 bases and 7 bases, in that order; junction bases with no gene match: 6. Per the germline V gene, CDR1 is MDHEN and CDR2 is SYDVKM. The CDR3 has 15 amino acids. In DNA form, the CDR3 reads TGTGCCAGCAGTTTCTATGGACTAGCGGGAGTTGAGCAGTACTTC. Protein sequence: CASSFYGLAGVEQYF.

This chain uses TRBV7-9 with TRBJ2-2; 10 positions match TRBD2. The V and J ends lost 2 bases and 3 bases, in that order; junction bases with no gene match: 12. This CDR3 comprises 19 residues. Germline assignment: CDR1 SEHNR and CDR2 FQNEAQ (reference sequence). CDR3 DNA sequence: TGTGCCAGCAGCTTAAAGACGATTAGCGGGAGGCGGGACACCGGGGAGCTGTTTTTT. Protein product: CASSLKTISGRRDTGELFF.

The genes are TRBV29-1 and TRBJ2-5; either TRBD1 or TRBD2 may fit D (6 bases each). The CDR3 loop spans 12 amino acids. The germline CDR1 and CDR2 sequences are SQVTM and ANQGSEA. V lost 6 bases and J 5 bases, leaving 13 bases between the germline ends. The CDR3 sequence is CSVGGGGETQYF. The CDR3 DNA is TGCAGCGTCGGGGGCGGAGGGGAGACCCAGTACTTC.

The chain employs TRBV29-1 and TRBJ1-2; 8 nucleotides match TRBD1. Germline V gene sequence: CDR1 SQVTM, CDR2 ANQGSEA. This CDR3 is built from 16 residues. V trimming: 2 bases; J trimming: 4 bases; junction bases outside the gene matches: 12. For the CDR3, the DNA is TGCAGCGTTGAATCCTACGGACAGGGTACGGTCTATGGCTACACCTTC. It codes for CSVESYGQGTVYGYTF.